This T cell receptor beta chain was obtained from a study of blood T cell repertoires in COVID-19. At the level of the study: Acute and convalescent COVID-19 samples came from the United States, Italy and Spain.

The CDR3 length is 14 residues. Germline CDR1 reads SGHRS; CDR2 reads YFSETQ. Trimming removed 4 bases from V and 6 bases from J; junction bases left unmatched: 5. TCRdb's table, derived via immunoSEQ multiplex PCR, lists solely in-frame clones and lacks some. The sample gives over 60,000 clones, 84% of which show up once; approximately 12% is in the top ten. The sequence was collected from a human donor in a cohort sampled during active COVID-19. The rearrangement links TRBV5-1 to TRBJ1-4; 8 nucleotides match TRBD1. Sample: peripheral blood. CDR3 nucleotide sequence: TGCGCCAGCAGCAAGGACAGGGTATATGAAAAACTGTTTTTT. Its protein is CASSKDRVYEKLFF.